The 20 T cell receptor beta chains given below trace back to one sample, sequenced in a study of blood T cells in healthy people across ages. Primers used in a second PCR of roughly 7 to 12 cycles were a sample-barcoded 5' primer and a J-beta primer mix. TCRdb reprocessed the 5' RACE reads with MiXCR, giving one entry per CDR3 protein. This sample has some 1.4 million distinct CDR3 sequences, with 42% found just once. The specimen sequenced was blood. Receptor source: a woman younger than 30 in good health.

This clonotype was observed a handful of times. V usage is TRBV6-1 and J usage is TRBJ2-3; tentatively, D is TRBD1 (5 bases). The CDR3 length is 15 residues. CDR1 and CDR2 from the germline V gene are MNHNS and SASEGT. Trimming removed 2 bases from V and 11 bases from J, with 20 bases in between. The CDR3 region is CASSETLQVGQGQYF. CDR3 DNA sequence: TGTGCCAGCAGTGAAACCCTACAGGTTGGGCAGGGGCAGTATTTT.

This clonotype showed up just a few times. This chain joins TRBV30 and TRBJ2-5, with D unresolved. V was trimmed by 2 bases and J by 4 bases, leaving 11 bases between them. Germline V CDR1 and CDR2: GTSNPN, SVGIG (reference sequence). The CDR3 runs to 13 residues. CDR3 nucleotide sequence: TGTGCCTGGAGTACCTTTGCAATAGAGACCCAGTACTTC. Residues: CAWSTFAIETQYF.

The chain joins TRBV27 to TRBJ1-6; D may be TRBD1 (5 bases). The CDR3 consists of 14 residues. The V end was cut by 5 bases, the J end by 6 bases, with 11 bases between. In germline, CDR1 is MNHEY, CDR2 SMNVEV (reference sequence). CDR3 amino acids: CASSTGGGNSPLHF. The DNA for the CDR3 is TGTGCCAGCAGTACGGGTGGGGGTAATTCACCCCTCCACTTT.

The V call is TRBV4-1, the J call TRBJ2-5, with D perhaps given as TRBD1 or TRBD2 (7 bases each). The CDR3 extends over 17 amino acids. CDR1 is MGHRA and CDR2 is YSYEKL in the germline V gene. The V end lost 8 bases, the J end lost 11 bases, and 33 bases lay between the germline ends. The CDR3 sequence is CASGRRGTAGFSDEQYF. For the CDR3, the DNA is TGCGCCAGCGGACGTAGGGGGACAGCGGGATTTTCAGATGAGCAGTACTTC.

This clonotype is a singleton in its sample. The rearrangement joins TRBV2 to TRBJ2-1; 14 bases fit TRBD2. Germline lookup yields CDR1 SNHLY and CDR2 FYNNEI. The ends lost 6 bases at V and 0 bases at J; junction bases unmatched: 4. The CDR3 contains 17 residues. This CDR3 is CASRGLAGDSSYNEQFF. The CDR3 DNA reads TGTGCCAGCAGGGGACTAGCGGGGGACAGCTCCTACAATGAGCAGTTCTTC.

This sequence joins TRBV5-4 and TRBJ2-7; possible D gene TRBD2, 7 bases. Germline CDR1 is SGHNT and CDR2 is YYREEE (reference sequence). V lost 5 bases and J lost 0, with 12 bases in between. The CDR3 sequence is 14 residues long. CDR3 protein: CASRLGGGSYEQYF. The CDR3 nucleotides are TGTGCCAGCAGACTAGGGGGGGGCTCCTACGAGCAGTACTTC.

Turning to this clonotype: An end of the junction does not agree with germline; a read error may underlie this. This chain connects TRBV5-1 to TRBJ2-2, with a weak D call TRBD2 (5 bases). Germline V gene lookup returns CDR1 SGHRS and CDR2 YFSETQ. The CDR3 has 14 amino acids. The chain's CDR3 is CASSLEGNTGELFF. CDR3 sequence (DNA): TGTGCCAGCAGCTTAGAGGGGAACACCGGGGAGCTGTTTTTT.

This clonotype was recorded a few times. This rearrangement joins TRBV28 to TRBJ1-5; maybe TRBD1 (5 bases). The CDR3 runs 15 residues. Germline CDR1 is MDHEN and CDR2 is SYDVKM. The V end was cut by 6 bases, the J end by 4 bases, with 16 bases between. CDR3 nucleotides: TGTGCCAGCAGATCGGGGCAGGGCCCGAATCAGCCCCAGCATTTT. Residues: CASRSGQGPNQPQHF.

V gene TRBV6-5 combines with J gene TRBJ2-7; a weak D match, TRBD1 (5 bases). Trimming took off 2 bases at V and 2 bases at J, with 10 bases between the two ends. This CDR3 spans 14 amino acids. CDR1 and CDR2 from the germline V gene are MNHEY and SVGAGI. The CDR3 nucleotides read TGTGCCAGCAGTTACCAAGGGGAAGCCTACGAGCAGTACTTC. This codes for CASSYQGEAYEQYF.

This clonotype was seen a few times. V and J are TRBV3-1 and TRBJ2-3; D is ambiguous. The germline gives CDR1 LGHDT, CDR2 YNNKEL (reference sequence). The ends were cut back, 0 bases at V and 4 bases at J, with 11 bases in the middle. The CDR3 has 15 residues. In nucleotides, the CDR3 is TGTGCCAGCAGCCAAGAGAGCCAGCCACCAGATACGCAGTATTTT. Translated: CASSQESQPPDTQYF.

The chain carries TRBV20-1 and TRBJ2-1; a possible D gene is TRBD2 (5 bases). Trimming took 7 bases from V and 9 from J, leaving 16 bases between them. CDR3 length: 12 residues. Germline lookup yields CDR1 DFQATT and CDR2 SNEGSKA (reference sequence). CDR3 coding DNA: TGCAGTGTGTCTAGCAGAGTTGTTGAGCAGTTCTTC. Translating it yields CSVSSRVVEQFF.

The V and J genes are TRBV5-4 and TRBJ2-4, with a weak D call TRBD1 (6 bases). The CDR3 sequence is 13 residues long. Trimming shortened V by 4 bases and J by 8 bases, and 13 bases separated the two germline ends. Germline V CDR1 and CDR2: SGHNT, YYREEE (reference sequence). The CDR3 DNA reads as TGTGCCAGCAGCCACCAAACAGGGCACATTCAGTACTTC. It is translated as CASSHQTGHIQYF.

The table lists this clonotype with a few counts. V usage is TRBV5-6 and J usage is TRBJ2-1, with D unresolved. The CDR3 loop spans 14 amino acids. From germline, CDR1 is SGHDT and CDR2 YYEEEE. V was cut by 2 bases and J by 6 bases, with 12 bases left in between. The CDR3 region is CASSFFGPGNEQFF. CDR3 DNA: TGTGCCAGCAGCTTTTTTGGACCTGGCAATGAGCAGTTCTTC.

The chain has TRBV7-2 and TRBJ1-1; D call uncertain. V was clipped by 5 bases and J by 0 bases, with 10 bases between them. Germline V gives CDR1 SGHTA, CDR2 FQGNSA. The CDR3 runs 14 residues. The CDR3 here is CASSPSRMNTEAFF. CDR3 DNA: TGTGCCAGCAGCCCCTCGAGGATGAACACTGAAGCTTTCTTT.

The chain employs TRBV27 and TRBJ2-3; 7 bases are shared with TRBD1. V shed 5 bases, J shed 4 bases, and the junction held 12 bases outside the gene matches. The germline V gene encodes CDR1 MNHEY and CDR2 SMNVEV (reference sequence). This CDR3 has 16 amino acids. In DNA, the CDR3 is TGTGCCAGCAGTCTCGAAATGACAGGGAGAGCAGATACGCAGTATTTT. It is translated as CASSLEMTGRADTQYF.

In its sample, this clonotype was seen a few times. The chain joins TRBV5-1 to TRBJ2-1; 9 nucleotides align to TRBD2. The trim removed 0 bases at V and 0 bases at J, leaving 7 bases unmatched. Germline V gene sequence: CDR1 SGHRS, CDR2 YFSETQ. CDR3 size: 18 residues. The CDR3 here is CASSLVPSGVSSYNEQFF. DNA for the CDR3: TGCGCCAGCAGCTTGGTGCCTAGCGGGGTTTCCTCCTACAATGAGCAGTTCTTC.

The V gene is TRBV5-1, the J gene TRBJ2-2; TRBD2 matches 11 bases. V shed 3 bases and J 7 bases; nucleotides not matched to a gene: 8. The CDR3 is 16 amino acids. From germline, CDR1 is SGHRS and CDR2 YFSETQ. CDR3 DNA sequence: TGCGCCAGCAGCTACCGACTAGCGGGAAGGAACGGGGAGCTGTTTTTT. Protein sequence: CASSYRLAGRNGELFF.

V is TRBV10-1 and J is TRBJ2-5; 7 bases line up with TRBD2. J gave up 1 base and V 0 bases, and 5 bases lay outside the gene matches. The V gene's germline CDR1 is WNHNN and CDR2 SYGVQD (reference sequence). The CDR3 has 16 residues. The CDR3 here is CASSESRRLAQETQYF. CDR3 nucleotide sequence: TGCGCCAGCAGTGAGTCGCGGCGACTAGCCCAAGAGACCCAGTACTTC.

This clonotype was observed a handful of times. The chain links TRBV27 to TRBJ2-7; 8 bases line up with TRBD2. V dropped 0 bases and J dropped 6; count of bases not matched to a gene: 7. CDR1 MNHEY and CDR2 SMNVEV come from the germline V gene (reference sequence). CDR3 length equals 15 residues. CDR3 sequence: CASSLSPSGGFEQYF. The CDR3, as DNA: TGTGCCAGCAGTTTATCGCCCAGCGGGGGTTTCGAGCAGTACTTC.

The CDR3 reads CASSHGTQSYEQYF. The CDR3 DNA reads as TGCGCCAGCAGCCACGGGACTCAGTCCTACGAGCAGTACTTC. V usage is TRBV5-1 and J usage is TRBJ2-7; maybe TRBD2 (6 bases). In germline, CDR1 is SGHRS, CDR2 YFSETQ. This CDR3 region has 14 residues. V dropped 4 bases and J dropped 1 base, with 12 bases sitting between them.